This TCR beta chain came from a study of T-cell reconstitution after alpha-beta-depleted transplantation in children. J gave up 4 bases and V 6 bases, and 6 bases lay outside the gene matches. Germline lookup yields CDR1 MDHEN and CDR2 SYDVKM. This CDR3 is 15 amino acids long. The TCRbeta library incorporated unique molecular identifiers. One entry per CDR3 protein, called by TCRdb with MiXCR from the PCR reads. Found here are 610,000 or so distinct CDR3 sequences, roughly a quarter of them singletons; the top ten hold around a third. Material: PBMCs, obtained before TCRalphabeta/CD19-depleted stem cell transplant. The clonotype originates from a boy under two years old with Wiskott-Aldrich syndrome, due to receive a stem cell transplant. This rearrangement joins TRBV28 to TRBJ1-5, with 10 bases aligning to TRBD1. The CDR3 nucleotides read TGTGCCAGCAGGATCGACAGGGGGCTTAATCAGCCCCAGCATTTT. This sequence encodes CASRIDRGLNQPQHF.